The following is a T cell receptor (beta chain) sequence with its context. This clonotype was seen many times. Its antigen remains undetermined. The record has no base qualities; no much larger clone is one base away. This sample stems from a study of tumor and adjacent non-tumor tissue in lung cancer listed by TCRdb under 2018. In the study overall: Patients with adenocarcinoma (12), squamous cell carcinoma (2) and small cell lung cancer (1) were included in the cohort. Among the approximately 15 patients, ages ranged from roughly 31 to 76 years, roughly ten were men and 5 were women, and disease was TNM stage I to III. A total of about 130 million productive TCRbeta reads were generated by sequencing, corresponding to an average of approximately 4 million reads per sample. Bulk TCRbeta repertoires were compared between lung tumor tissue and matched distant non-tumor lung tissue obtained from around 14 lung cancer patients. For each patient, one tumor sample and one normal lung sample were taken, giving under 35 paired specimens that underwent TCRbeta CDR3 sequencing. Broader findings and caveats from the paper: Neither the sequencing platform nor unique molecular identifiers are mentioned in the methods. TCR diversity (inverse Simpson) was significantly higher in tumor than in normal lung tissue (431.37 vs 166.20, P = 0.0075, Mann-Whitney U test). The top 100 clones accounted for a significantly larger cumulative portion of the repertoire in normal lung than in tumor tissue. Younger patients had significantly higher TCR diversity, and higher tumor TCR diversity was associated with shorter overall and disease-free survival. Only about 15 patients were included in the cohort, and the need for larger samples and more detailed clinical data was noted by the authors. Because peripheral blood was not sequenced, blood TCRbeta repertoires in the lung cancer patients of the study were not examined.

RNA was isolated from bulk unsorted tissue, and RNA quality was assessed with a NanoDrop ND-1000 and an Agilent 2100. The normal lung samples consisted of distant non-tumor tissue collected more than 3 cm from the tumor edge. The donors were newly diagnosed lung cancer patients admitted for thoracic surgery in China from August to November 2014 who had not received prior chemotherapy. Patients with previous radiotherapy or chemotherapy, or with another concurrent cancer, were excluded from the study. Surgical tissue pieces of roughly 1-2.1 cm3 were preserved in RNAlater solution and stored at -80 °C until use. Libraries were built with multiplex PCR. These reads were obtained on an Illumina HiSeq 2500. TCRbeta libraries were built by three rounds of nested PCR using primers (Table S4), following protocols modified from ARM-PCR. Before sequencing, PCR products of 200-500 bp were cut from the gel and purified using the QIAquick gel extraction kit. In the authors' own workflow: Reads were cleaned with Trimmomatic, merged with FLASH into complete CDR3 sequences, and assigned to V(D)J germline segments with MiTCR. Clonal diversity was calculated as the inverse Simpson's index using VDJtools. In-frame sequences lacking a premature stop codon were counted as productive reads. TCRdb passed the public sequencing reads through fastp at Q25 and MiXCR, retaining productive beta sequences. Identical CDR3 proteins give one entry, which carries the most common genes and DNA. Here the V and J calls rest on TCRdb's processing, not on the authors' analysis. The sample yields around 39,000 distinct CDR3 sequences; roughly 60% were counted once. The ten largest make up 45% to 55% of the sample.

The sample taken for sequencing was distant non-tumor lung tissue. This TCR derives from a man in his fifties or sixties with non-small cell lung cancer.

The DNA sequence is given as TGTGCCAGCAGTTTAAGGGCAGGGGGCTCCTACGAGCAGTACTTC. Translation gives CASSLRAGGSYEQYF. The chain links TRBV12-3 or TRBV12-4 with TRBJ2-7; 7 central bases correspond to TRBD1. The CDR3 runs 15 residues from the cysteine to the phenylalanine. The read is trimmed to its CDR3 DNA, 45 bases read in frame from base 1. Trimming takes 2 bases off V and 0 bases off J; junction bases not matched to a gene: 4.